The following is a T cell receptor (beta chain) sequence with its context. Its antigen is currently unknown. These data come from a study of CD8+ T cells in alopecia areata. Broader study findings: Alopecia totalis/universalis scalp especially showed more expanded CD8+ clones than normal scalp.

Trimming pared 4 bases from V and 2 bases from J, leaving 11 bases between. The germline CDR1 and CDR2 sequences are SQVTM and ANQGSEA. The CDR3 runs 14 residues. TCR sequencing used cDNA made by reverse transcription of extracted RNA. Measured with immunoSEQ multiplex PCR; TCRdb has only the in-frame clones, and not every one. The sample has about 190,000 clones; about 63% are singletons. The TCR comes from a human donor with alopecia areata. The V gene is TRBV29-1, the J gene TRBJ2-2, with D unresolved. The sequencing used CD4+ T cells sorted from blood, collected at week 0. DNA of the CDR3: TGCAGCGTTGGAAACCAATACAACACCGGGGAGCTGTTTTTT. Its translation is CSVGNQYNTGELFF.